The clone carrying this T cell receptor beta chain has more than one count but fewer than ten. This CDR3 spans 13 amino acids. The V and J ends lost 3 bases and 5 bases respectively, with 13 bases between them. Germline-derived CDR1 and CDR2 are GTSNPN and SVGIG (reference sequence). HTBI primers from iRepertoire and Arm-PCR of CDR3 regions yielded the TCR beta libraries. TCRdb recomputed calls from the multiplex PCR reads with MiXCR, one row per CDR3 protein. This table has about 620,000 distinct CDR3 sequences, about 16% appearing once. Time point indicated: newly diagnosed GD, antithyroid drugs for less than 3 months. RNA extracted from PBMCs served as the sequencing template. The entry originates in a study of regulatory T cells in long-lasting Graves disease. The sample was also linked to a second study, of T cells in Graves' hyperthyroidism and ophthalmopathy.

This chain joins TRBV30 and TRBJ2-5, with D possibly matching TRBD1 (5 bases). This TCR came from a woman under 40 with Graves disease. Sequences were derived from peripheral blood mononuclear cells (PBMCs), sampled at new diagnosis, from a patient treated with antithyroid drugs. The CDR3 loop is CAWSGQPGETQYF. CDR3 sequence (DNA): TGTGCCTGGAGCGGTCAGCCAGGGGAGACCCAGTACTTC.